Listed below are T cell receptor beta chains from one sample, sequenced in a study of PD-1 blockade in mismatch repair-deficient tumors. The protocol was immunoSEQ multiplex PCR, while the TCRdb copy is restricted to in-frame clones and leaves out a portion. The data hold about 130,000 clones, with 88% observed a single time. Sequenced material: peripheral blood, taken 70 to 73 weeks after starting pembrolizumab. The receptor source for this set is an adult with mismatch repair-deficient cancer. Each CDR3 is given with its conserved first and last residue. The D gene is left open where the match is weak. Not all rows give a size; the values are once, few, many and, for expanded clones, a class.

V gene	clone size	J gene	D gene	CDR3 DNA	CDR3 protein
TRBV7-6	-	TRBJ2-3	-	TGTGCCAGCAGCCAAGAATTGACTAGCACAGATACGCAGTATTTT	CASSQELTSTDTQYF
TRBV19	-	TRBJ1-5	-	TGTGCCAGCTGCGACGGGGACAATCAGCCCCAGCATTTT	CASCDGDNQPQHF
TRBV10-2	once	TRBJ2-7	-	TGCGCCAGCAGTGGGGTAGTGGGCTACGAGCAGTACTTC	CASSGVVGYEQYF
TRBV7-9	-	TRBJ2-7	-	TGTGCCAGCAGCCAGAGGGACACGGAGTCTACCGAGCAGTACTTC	CASSQRDTESTEQYF
TRBV2	-	TRBJ1-1	-	TGTGCCAGCAGGATCCCGGATGCCACTGAAGCTTTCTTT	CASRIPDATEAFF
TRBV7-6	-	TRBJ2-5	-	TGTGCCAGCAGCTTAGCAGGGTCGGAGACCCAGTACTTC	CASSLAGSETQYF
TRBV27	-	TRBJ2-7	TRBD2	TGTGCCAGCAGTTTATTTGGGACTACATACGAGCAGTACTTC	CASSLFGTTYEQYF
TRBV6-5	-	TRBJ1-1	-	TGTGCCAGCAGTTACGGTGTCGCGAACACTGAAGCTTTCTTT	CASSYGVANTEAFF
TRBV28	-	TRBJ2-3	TRBD2	TGTGCCAGCAGTTTTTCCGGACTAGCCCCAGATACGCAGTATTTT	CASSFSGLAPDTQYF
TRBV9	-	TRBJ2-5	TRBD2	TGTGCCAGCAGCGCAGGACTAGCGGAACAAGAGACCCAGTACTTC	CASSAGLAEQETQYF
TRBV7-9	few	TRBJ1-2	TRBD1	TGTGCCAGCAGCCTGGGGACAGATGGCTACACCTTC	CASSLGTDGYTF
TRBV11-2	-	TRBJ2-5	-	TGTGCCAGCAGCTCCGGGGAGACCCAGTACTTC	CASSSGETQYF
TRBV27	once	TRBJ1-5	TRBD1	TGTGCCAGCAGTAGAGCCCAGGGGGTGGGAAGCAATCAGCCCCAGCATTTT	CASSRAQGVGSNQPQHF
TRBV21-1	-	TRBJ2-7	-	TGTGCCAGCAGCAAAGTGACCTCCACCTACGAGCAGTACTTC	CASSKVTSTYEQYF
TRBV27	-	TRBJ2-1	-	TGTGCCAGCAGTTTAGGAACCGGGGGCTACTCCTACAATGAGCAGTTCTTC	CASSLGTGGYSYNEQFF
TRBV2	-	TRBJ2-3	-	TGTGCCAGCAGGGAGACTAGTAGCACAGATACGCAGTATTTT	CASRETSSTDTQYF
TRBV10-3	once	TRBJ1-5	-	TGTGCCATCAGTGACGCCGGAGGGGGTCAGCCCCAGCATTTT	CAISDAGGGQPQHF
TRBV15	-	TRBJ2-7	-	TGTGCCACCAGTTCCGCAGGGCTCCCCTACGAGCAGTACTTC	CATSSAGLPYEQYF
TRBV11-2	once	TRBJ2-2	TRBD2	TGTGCCAGCAACGAAGGGACTAGCGTTACCGGGGAGCTGTTTTTT	CASNEGTSVTGELFF
TRBV10-3	-	TRBJ1-5	-	TGTGCCATCAGAGACAGGCTCAATCAGCCCCAGCATTTT	CAIRDRLNQPQHF
TRBV6-5	few	TRBJ2-6	-	TGTGCCAGCAGTTACTTCTCTGGGGCCAACGTCCTGACTTTC	CASSYFSGANVLTF
TRBV25-1	-	TRBJ2-2	-	TGTGCCAGCAGTGAATACGGGTTCGCGAACACCGGGGAGCTGTTTTTT	CASSEYGFANTGELFF
TRBV5-1	-	TRBJ2-3	TRBD2	TGCGCCAGCAGCTTGACGCTAGCGGATAGCACAGATACGCAGTATTTT	CASSLTLADSTDTQYF
TRBV4-1	once	TRBJ2-5	TRBD2	TGCGCCAGCAGCCCTCTGGGAAGTGCGGGAGGAGGACGTAGAAGACAAGAGACCCAGTACTTC	CASSPLGSAGGGRRRQETQYF
TRBV7-9	-	TRBJ2-5	-	TGTGCCAGCAGCTTCCGACAGATCCAAGAGACCCAGTACTTC	CASSFRQIQETQYF
TRBV15	once	TRBJ2-1	-	TGTGCCACCAGCCGCCCTGAGCGGTTCTACAATGAGCAGTTCTTC	CATSRPERFYNEQFF
TRBV18	-	TRBJ1-1	TRBD1	TGTGCCAGCTCGGCCGACAGGGGGGTTGAAGCTTTCTTT	CASSADRGVEAFF
TRBV6-1	once	TRBJ2-7	TRBD1	TGTGCCAGCGGCAGACAGGGGTCCTACGAGCAGTACTTC	CASGRQGSYEQYF
TRBV18	-	TRBJ2-5	-	TGTGCCAGCTCACCACCGGATGAGACCCAGTACTTC	CASSPPDETQYF
TRBV28	-	TRBJ2-7	TRBD2	TGTGCCAGCAGTGCCAGAAGGACTAGCCAGTTCCGTGAGCAGTACTTC	CASSARRTSQFREQYF
TRBV28	-	TRBJ2-5	TRBD1	TGTGCCAGCAGTTCCGACAGGGGGCATGAGACCCAGTACTTC	CASSSDRGHETQYF
TRBV7-9	once	TRBJ2-2	-	TGTGCCAGCAGCCCGGGAGAGGGGAGGAACACCGGGGAGCTGTTTTTT	CASSPGEGRNTGELFF
TRBV7-2	-	TRBJ2-7	TRBD2	TGTGCCAGCGGGACTAGCGGTTTTCCATACGAGCAGTACTTC	CASGTSGFPYEQYF
TRBV28	-	TRBJ2-5	-	TGTGCCAGCAGGAAGGACGCCATTATGGAGACCCAGTACTTC	CASRKDAIMETQYF
TRBV5-6	-	TRBJ2-1	TRBD2	TGTGCCAGCAGCTTGGCACTAGCGGGCGTCAATGAGCAGTTCTTC	CASSLALAGVNEQFF
TRBV11-2	-	TRBJ2-7	-	TGTGCCAGCAGCCAGGGGGCGGGAGGGGTAACCTACGAGCAGTACTTC	CASSQGAGGVTYEQYF
TRBV7-9	-	TRBJ2-7	-	TGTGCCAGCAGCCCACAGGGCGGCGGGAGATCGTACGAGCAGTACTTC	CASSPQGGGRSYEQYF
TRBV7-9	-	TRBJ2-1	-	TGTGCCAGCAGCCCGACCATCGGCTCCTACAATGAGCAGTTCTTC	CASSPTIGSYNEQFF
TRBV4-3	-	TRBJ2-3	TRBD2	TGCGCCAGCAGCTCCCGACGCGGGAGTGCAGATACGCAGTATTTT	CASSSRRGSADTQYF